Listed here are 31 T cell receptor beta chains from one sample, sequenced in a study of cytomegalovirus exposure and HLA in healthy donors. Only in-frame clones appear in the TCRdb table, and some are missing; sequencing was by immunoSEQ multiplex PCR. The sample records around 200,000 clones, about 80% being singletons. The specimen sequenced was PBMCs. Receptor source: a woman between 18 and 29 years old in good health and CMV-seropositive.

DNA for the CDR3: TGTGCCAGCAGCCTTCGGGGGGGTATTTACTTGGATACGCAGTATTTT. It is translated as CASSLRGGIYLDTQYF. This chain uses TRBV13 with TRBJ2-3, with 8 bases aligning to TRBD2. This CDR3 is built from 16 residues. The V gene end was trimmed by 5 bases and the J gene end by 6 bases; junction bases not matched to a gene: 13. Germline loops: CDR1 PRHDT, CDR2 FYEKMQ (reference sequence).

The V gene is TRBV4-2, the J gene TRBJ1-1, with D perhaps TRBD1 (6 bases). CDR3 size: 15 residues. Germline lookup yields CDR1 LGHNA and CDR2 YNFKEQ. The V end was cut by 4 bases, the J end by 3 bases, with 15 bases between. Here the CDR3 DNA reads TGTGCCAGCAGCCCTTCAGGGGTGGAGGACACTGAAGCTTTCTTT. Protein product: CASSPSGVEDTEAFF.

The V gene is TRBV4-3, the J gene TRBJ2-1, with 10 bases aligning to TRBD2. Trimming cost V 2 bases and J 9 bases; bases outside gene matches: 7. Germline V gene lookup returns CDR1 LGHNA and CDR2 YSLEER. This CDR3 is 15 amino acids long. In DNA, the CDR3 is TGCGCCAGCAGCCAACAGGCTAGCGGGGGATTTGAGCAGTTCTTC. Its translation: CASSQQASGGFEQFF.

This clone showed up just a few times. The rearrangement uses TRBV15 and TRBJ2-7, with TRBD2 as a possible D gene (5 bases). This CDR3 comprises 13 residues. V was cut by 4 bases and J by 7 bases, with 14 bases left in between. Germline CDR1 LNHNV, CDR2 YYDKDF (reference sequence). For the CDR3, the DNA is TGTGCCACCAGCACCTACCCCGGGGAGGAGCAGTACTTC. Its translation is CATSTYPGEEQYF.

The genes are TRBV14 and TRBJ2-3; 7 bases are shared with TRBD1. The CDR3 is 16 amino acids. Germline values: CDR1 SGHDN, CDR2 FVKESK. The ends lost 6 bases at V and 2 bases at J; junction bases unmatched: 11. CDR3 sequence reads: CASRQGRLRDTDTQYF. CDR3 bases: TGTGCCAGCAGACAGGGGCGGCTCAGGGACACAGATACGCAGTATTTT.

The rearrangement links TRBV4-1 to TRBJ1-2, with a tentative D call TRBD1 (5 bases). CDR1 and CDR2 from the germline V gene are MGHRA and YSYEKL. This CDR3 is built from 15 residues. Trimming left V 1 base short and J 3 bases short, with 12 bases between. CDR3 sequence reads: CASSQVTQGDYGYTF. DNA for the CDR3: TGCGCCAGCAGCCAAGTAACCCAGGGTGACTATGGCTACACCTTC.

This clone was seen only once. The chain couples TRBV7-9 to TRBJ2-5, with a tentative D call TRBD1 (6 bases). V was shortened by 6 bases and J by 4 bases, with 12 bases between the two germline ends. The CDR3 runs 13 residues. Per germline, CDR1 SEHNR and CDR2 FQNEAQ (reference sequence). The CDR3 protein is CASSTAGAETQYF. In DNA, the CDR3 is TGTGCCAGCAGTACCGCAGGGGCAGAGACCCAGTACTTC.

The rearrangement uses TRBV6-5 and TRBJ1-4; D is possibly TRBD1 (5 bases). V lost 6 bases to trimming and J lost 10 bases, with 15 bases between them. The germline CDR1 and CDR2 sequences are MNHEY and SVGAGI. This CDR3 spans 13 amino acids. The CDR3 bases are TGTGCCAGCAGCAACGGAGGGGCAGGAAAACTGTTTTTT. It translates to CASSNGGAGKLFF.

The chain couples TRBV28 to TRBJ2-7; the D gene is possibly TRBD1 (6 bases). V gave up 9 bases and J gave up 3 bases, with 18 bases separating them. Germline V gene sequence: CDR1 MDHEN, CDR2 SYDVKM. CDR3 length: 14 amino acids. CDR3 coding DNA: TGTGCCAGTACTACAGGGTACCTCTTCTACGAGCAGTACTTC. Protein product: CASTTGYLFYEQYF.

The V call is TRBV6-1, the J call TRBJ1-1; 9 bases agree with TRBD1. The J segment lost 5 bases and the V segment lost 6 bases, leaving 7 bases of the junction unmatched. Germline V CDR1 and CDR2: MNHNS, SASEGT. The CDR3 is 14 amino acids. This chain's CDR3 is CASRTGQGGTEAFF. CDR3 nucleotides: TGTGCCAGCAGGACGGGACAGGGTGGGACTGAAGCTTTCTTT.

This clone was seen only a few times. This chain uses TRBV27 with TRBJ1-6; D unresolved. CDR3 length: 13 amino acids. Germline CDR1 MNHEY, CDR2 SMNVEV (reference sequence). The ends were cut back, 1 base at V and 7 bases at J, with 5 bases in the middle. The CDR3 DNA sequence: TGTGCCAGCAGTTTATGGGCAAATTCACCCCTCCACTTT. Translated, it gives CASSLWANSPLHF.

The chain is built from TRBV19 and TRBJ1-6; D is perhaps TRBD1 (5 bases). V was shortened by 6 bases and J by 7 bases, with 10 bases between the two germline ends. Germline V lookup: CDR1 LNHDA, CDR2 SQIVND (reference sequence). This CDR3 is built from 13 residues. The DNA for the CDR3 is TGTGCCAGTAGATTGGGGGGAAATTCACCCCTCCACTTT. This gives the protein CASRLGGNSPLHF.

This chain connects TRBV19 to TRBJ2-7, with D possibly matching TRBD1 (6 bases). V lost 9 bases and J lost 1, with 13 bases in between. The CDR3 totals 13 residues. Germline CDR1 reads LNHDA; CDR2 reads SQIVND (reference sequence). The CDR3 DNA reads TGTGCCAGCAGAGGGGGACGGTCCTACGAGCAGTACTTC. It encodes CASRGGRSYEQYF.

This chain joins TRBV5-1 and TRBJ2-3, with a possible D match to TRBD1 (6 bases). V lost 3 bases, J lost 4 bases, and 12 bases lay in between. The CDR3 length is 14 residues. The V gene's germline CDR1 is SGHRS and CDR2 YFSETQ. The CDR3 sequence: CASSSAGVADTQYF. The CDR3 DNA reads TGCGCCAGCAGCTCGGCAGGGGTGGCAGATACGCAGTATTTT.

This sequence joins TRBV11-2 and TRBJ2-5, with a weak D call TRBD1 (6 bases). Germline V CDR1 and CDR2: SGHAT, FQNNGV. Trimming cost V 0 bases and J 7 bases, with 9 bases left between them. The CDR3 sequence is 13 residues long. The CDR3 is CASSLDPRGTQYF. The CDR3 DNA reads TGTGCCAGCAGCTTAGACCCCAGGGGGACCCAGTACTTC.

The gene calls are TRBV16 and TRBJ2-7; 8 bases match TRBD1. This CDR3 has 15 amino acids. The germline CDR1 and CDR2 sequences are KGHSY and FQNENV. V shed 2 bases and J 2 bases; nucleotides not matched to a gene: 5. The CDR3 is CASSQPGTGAYEQYF. DNA of the CDR3: TGTGCCAGCAGCCAACCCGGGACAGGTGCCTACGAGCAGTACTTC.

This chain links TRBV5-1 with TRBJ2-5; a possible D gene is TRBD1 (5 bases). V shed 0 bases and J shed 3 bases, with 6 bases lying between them. The germline V gene encodes CDR1 SGHRS and CDR2 YFSETQ. CDR3 length equals 13 residues. CDR3 bases: TGCGCCAGCAGCTTGGTAGGGGAAGAGACCCAGTACTTC. Translation gives CASSLVGEETQYF.

This chain connects TRBV16 to TRBJ1-2, with 10 bases that match TRBD1. The CDR3 sequence is 17 residues long. Germline lookup yields CDR1 KGHSY and CDR2 FQNENV. The ends lost 0 bases at V and 4 bases at J; junction bases unmatched: 8. The CDR3 nucleotides read TGTGCCAGCAGCCAATCGCGACAGGGGGCGCCGGTCTATGGCTACACCTTC. Translation: CASSQSRQGAPVYGYTF. The full variable domain, with the rest looked up from reference TRBV16 and TRBJ1-2, is GEEVAQTPKHLVRGEGQKAKLYCAPIKGHSYVFWYQQVLKNEFKFLISFQNENVFDETGMPKERFSAKCLPNSPCSLEIQATKLEDSAVYFCASSQSRQGAPVYGYTFGSGTRLTVV.

There are a few counts of this clone. The chain employs TRBV25-1 and TRBJ1-6; D ambiguous. Germline V gene lookup returns CDR1 MGHDK and CDR2 SYGVNS. Trimming removed 2 bases from V and 12 bases from J, with 8 bases in between. This CDR3 comprises 12 residues. The CDR3: CASSEDLGPLHF. As DNA, the CDR3 is TGTGCCAGCAGTGAAGATCTAGGACCCCTCCACTTT.

The rearrangement joins TRBV6-5 to TRBJ2-3; tentatively, D is TRBD1 (5 bases). The V end lost 6 bases, the J end lost 3 bases, and 10 bases lay between the germline ends. The germline V gene encodes CDR1 MNHEY and CDR2 SVGAGI. This CDR3 comprises 13 residues. The CDR3 coding sequence is TGTGCCAGCAGAGCCCCAGGGACAGATACGCAGTATTTT. Protein: CASRAPGTDTQYF.

This chain uses TRBV20-1 with TRBJ1-2; no reliable D call. Trimming removed 6 bases from V and 8 bases from J, with 10 bases in between. This CDR3 spans 10 amino acids. The germline CDR1 and CDR2 sequences are DFQATT and SNEGSKA (reference sequence). CDR3: CSASRWGYTF. The CDR3, as DNA: TGCAGTGCCTCGCGGTGGGGCTACACCTTC.

The rearrangement links TRBV6-5 to TRBJ2-5; tentatively, D is TRBD2 (6 bases). Germline CDR1 is MNHEY and CDR2 is SVGAGI. V lost 0 bases, J lost 4 bases, and 12 bases lay in between. This CDR3 is built from 15 residues. The CDR3, as DNA: TGTGCCAGCAGTTACTCTTCCGGGCGGGGAGAGACCCAGTACTTC. Protein product: CASSYSSGRGETQYF.

The chain's CDR3 is CASTYWNTEAFF. The CDR3 DNA reads TGTGCCAGTACGTACTGGAACACTGAAGCTTTCTTT. The genes are TRBV19 and TRBJ1-1; no clear D gene. The V end was cut by 7 bases, the J end by 1 base, with 7 bases between. The germline CDR1 and CDR2 sequences are LNHDA and SQIVND (reference sequence). The CDR3 is 12 amino acids.

Here the CDR3 reads CASSLASAMNTEAFF. CDR3 nucleotide sequence: TGTGCCAGCAGCTTGGCTTCTGCGATGAACACTGAAGCTTTCTTT. The rearrangement uses TRBV5-4 and TRBJ1-1; no reliable D call. The CDR3 runs to 15 residues. V was pared by 0 bases and J by 0 bases, with 9 bases between. Germline CDR1 is SGHNT and CDR2 is YYREEE (reference sequence). Together with reference TRBV5-4 and TRBJ1-1, the CDR3 gives the full variable domain: ETGVTQSPTHLIKTRGQQVTLRCSSQSGHNTVSWYQQALGQGPQFIFQYYREEENGRGNFPPRFSGLQFPNYSSELNVNALELDDSALYLCASSLASAMNTEAFFGQGTRLTVV.

This clone was counted only a few times. The chain couples TRBV6-6 to TRBJ2-3; no firm D call. With 2 bases removed from V and 2 bases from J, the gap between germline ends came to 8 bases. This CDR3 contains 14 residues. In germline, CDR1 is MNHNY, CDR2 SVGAGI (reference sequence). This chain's CDR3 is CASSYNVNTDTQYF. In nucleotides, the CDR3 is TGTGCCAGCAGTTACAATGTTAACACAGATACGCAGTATTTT.

This chain connects TRBV7-9 to TRBJ2-1, with 10 bases fitting TRBD1. Germline V gene data show CDR1 as SEHNR and CDR2 as FQNEAQ (reference sequence). Losses at the gene ends were 8 bases for V and 6 bases for J; bases not matched to a gene: 10. The CDR3 has 15 residues. Here the CDR3 reads CASGTTGGITNEQFF. CDR3 bases: TGTGCCAGCGGCACGACAGGGGGCATTACCAATGAGCAGTTCTTC.

For the CDR3, the DNA is TGTGCCACTAGCTCTGCGGACAGGAGGGGCTACACCTTC. Translating gives CATSSADRRGYTF. The chain has TRBV19 and TRBJ1-2; 7 bases are a match to TRBD1. The length of the CDR3 is 13 residues. J lost 8 bases, V lost 10 bases, and 13 bases had no gene match. CDR1 and CDR2 from the germline V gene are LNHDA and SQIVND (reference sequence).

This clone was detected many times. The rearrangement uses TRBV6-4 and TRBJ2-2; D is perhaps TRBD2 (5 bases). V was cut by 4 bases and J by 4 bases, with 7 bases left in between. The V gene's germline CDR1 is MRHNA and CDR2 SNTAGT. The CDR3 totals 13 residues. The CDR3 here is CASSVTTTGELFF. The CDR3, as DNA: TGTGCCAGCAGTGTGACTACCACCGGGGAGCTGTTTTTT.

The chain combines TRBV20-1 with TRBJ1-1, with D uncertain. From germline, CDR1 is DFQATT and CDR2 SNEGSKA (reference sequence). The CDR3 runs 11 residues. V was clipped by 3 bases and J by 8 bases, with 10 bases between them. The DNA of the CDR3 is TGCAGTGCTAGGTCCCGAGGGGAAGCTTTCTTT. Amino acids: CSARSRGEAFF.

The chain carries TRBV7-6 and TRBJ2-7; D is perhaps TRBD1 (7 bases). The germline V gene has CDR1 SGHVS and CDR2 FNYEAQ. The CDR3 extends over 14 amino acids. The V and J ends lost 2 bases and 4 bases respectively, with 12 bases between them. The CDR3 nucleotides read TGTGCCAGCAGCTTATACAGGGGAGGTTACGAGCAGTACTTC. Translation gives CASSLYRGGYEQYF.

The rearrangement uses TRBV7-8 and TRBJ2-2, with 7 bases matching TRBD2. Germline-derived CDR1 and CDR2 are SGHVS and FQNEAQ. J gave up 5 bases and V 1 base, and 7 bases lay outside the gene matches. The CDR3 is made up of 16 amino acids. Here the CDR3 DNA reads TGTGCCAGCAGCTTAGGAAGCGGGGCCACGACCGGGGAGCTGTTTTTT. Its translation: CASSLGSGATTGELFF.